This TCR beta chain was profiled in a study of T cell responses to AZD1222 COVID-19 vaccine. Study outcomes and limitations: Repertoires in all cases were sampled only once the peak T cell response had passed. Regions 160-218 and 743-854 dominated among vaccine-associated CD4 TCRs spanning spike. Donors skewed white British and female; clonal diversity was possibly underestimated.

Trimming stripped 1 base from V and 6 bases from J, with 18 bases between. The CDR3 has 17 residues. Germline assignment: CDR1 MGHDK and CDR2 SYGVNS. Only in-frame clones appear in the TCRdb table, and some are missing; sequencing was by immunoSEQ multiplex PCR. The profile shows roughly 100,000 clones, roughly 86% of them singletons. To note about this clone: No antigen is known for it.

The clonotype comes from an adult who received the MenACWY meningococcal vaccine as a control. The source was peripheral blood, collected 28 days after the second dose of the MenACWY control vaccine. The V and J genes are TRBV25-1 and TRBJ1-4; the D gene is possibly TRBD1 (6 bases). CDR3 DNA sequence: TGTGCCAGCAGTGAATTTCAGGGAACAGGGCTCGATGAAAAACTGTTTTTT. This gives the protein CASSEFQGTGLDEKLFF.